Below are 18 T cell receptor beta chains sequenced from a single sample in a study of control samples from healthy donors and cancer patients. Clones were read by immunoSEQ multiplex PCR, and TCRdb kept only the in-frame ones, dropping some. The table has 120,000 or so clones, around 87% seen once. The sequenced sample consisted of blood. The receptor source for this set is a man aged 35 to 55 in good health.

The rearrangement uses TRBV11-2 and TRBJ1-1; D unclear. V was clipped by 6 bases and J by 4 bases, with 9 bases between them. CDR1 and CDR2 from the germline V gene are SGHAT and FQNNGV. This CDR3 is 12 amino acids long. CDR3 DNA sequence: TGTGCCAGCAGGCTAGGGAGCACTGAAGCTTTCTTT. Protein sequence: CASRLGSTEAFF.

V gene TRBV5-4 combines with J gene TRBJ2-3, with D unresolved. This CDR3 is built from 14 residues. Trimming cost V 5 bases and J 0 bases, with 10 bases left between them. The germline V gene has CDR1 SGHNT and CDR2 YYREEE (reference sequence). CDR3 region: CASRAPTSTDTQYF. CDR3 DNA: TGTGCCAGCAGGGCCCCTACTAGCACAGATACGCAGTATTTT.

The chain employs TRBV19 and TRBJ1-5; maybe TRBD1 (5 bases). V lost 1 base, J lost 5 bases, and 15 bases lay in between. Germline loops: CDR1 LNHDA, CDR2 SQIVND (reference sequence). The CDR3 loop spans 16 amino acids. The CDR3 bases are TGTGCCAGTAGTATAGTCCGCAGGGAACTCCATCAGCCCCAGCATTTT. This sequence encodes CASSIVRRELHQPQHF.

The V gene is TRBV6-2 or TRBV6-3, the J gene TRBJ1-1; D is unclear. Between the trimmed V and J ends, which lost 0 bases and 1 base, there was a span of 6 bases. Per germline, CDR1 MNHEY and CDR2 SVGEGT. This CDR3 has 14 residues. The CDR3 region is CASSYSNRNTEAFF. Written as DNA, the CDR3 is TGTGCCAGCAGTTACTCGAATAGGAACACTGAAGCTTTCTTT.

CDR3 amino acids: CASSLGQGNNYGYTF. CDR3 nucleotides: TGTGCCAGCAGCTTAGGTCAGGGCAATAACTATGGCTACACCTTC. This sequence joins TRBV7-2 and TRBJ1-2, with TRBD1 as a possible D gene (5 bases). This CDR3 comprises 15 residues. Germline loops: CDR1 SGHTA, CDR2 FQGNSA. V gave up 1 base and J gave up 1 base, with 10 bases separating them.

The genes are TRBV6-4 and TRBJ2-1; TRBD1 matches 8 bases. This CDR3 contains 13 residues. Germline V gene lookup returns CDR1 MRHNA and CDR2 SNTAGT. With V trimmed by 3 bases and J by 12 bases, 7 bases remained unmatched. CDR3 in DNA: TGTGCCAGCAGTGAGAAACAGGGGACAGGGCAGTTCTTC. Amino acid sequence: CASSEKQGTGQFF.

V is TRBV6-5 and J is TRBJ2-7; 7 bases fit TRBD1. The trim removed 6 bases at V and 3 bases at J, leaving 8 bases unmatched. This CDR3 has 14 residues. CDR1 is MNHEY, CDR2 SVGAGI, per germline. CDR3 bases: TGTGCCAGCAGGGACAGACAGGGTGGCTACGAGCAGTACTTC. It yields the protein CASRDRQGGYEQYF.

This chain connects TRBV10-3 to TRBJ2-7; the match to TRBD1 covers 9 bases. CDR1 and CDR2 (germline): ENHRY, SYGVKD. This CDR3 has 13 amino acids. V was pared by 10 bases and J by 3 bases, with 7 bases of the junction left unmatched. The CDR3 reads CATEGTGNYEQYF. The CDR3 DNA reads as TGTGCCACCGAGGGGACAGGGAACTACGAGCAGTACTTC.

V is TRBV5-4 and J is TRBJ2-3; 8 bases are a match to TRBD2. The CDR3 extends over 15 amino acids. Germline V lookup: CDR1 SGHNT, CDR2 YYREEE (reference sequence). V lost 4 bases and J lost 1; bases outside the gene matches: 5. Here the CDR3 reads CASSGGLDGTDTQYF. As DNA, the CDR3 is TGTGCCAGCAGCGGGGGACTAGATGGCACAGATACGCAGTATTTT. Complete variable domain (other parts from reference TRBV5-4 and TRBJ2-3): ETGVTQSPTHLIKTRGQQVTLRCSSQSGHNTVSWYQQALGQGPQFIFQYYREEENGRGNFPPRFSGLQFPNYSSELNVNALELDDSALYLCASSGGLDGTDTQYFGPGTRLTVL.

The chain couples TRBV7-8 to TRBJ1-3; D gene uncertain. The CDR3 is 15 amino acids. The germline V and J ends were trimmed by 5 bases and 0 bases, with 11 bases remaining between them. Germline V gene lookup returns CDR1 SGHVS and CDR2 FQNEAQ. The CDR3 loop is CASSRGRLSGNTIYF. CDR3 nucleotide sequence: TGTGCCAGCAGCCGTGGACGGCTCTCTGGAAACACCATATATTTT.

The rearrangement joins TRBV24-1 to TRBJ2-1; D call uncertain. Germline lookup yields CDR1 KGHDR and CDR2 SFDVKD. This CDR3 contains 14 residues. Trimming left V 7 bases short and J 0 bases short, with 9 bases between. The CDR3 sequence is CATSRTSSYNEQFF. CDR3 nucleotide sequence: TGTGCCACCAGCCGAACGAGCTCCTACAATGAGCAGTTCTTC.

V usage is TRBV10-2 and J usage is TRBJ2-5; tentatively, D is TRBD1 (6 bases). Germline-derived CDR1 and CDR2 are WSHSY and SAAADI. The germline V and J ends were trimmed by 4 bases and 5 bases, with 14 bases remaining between them. The CDR3 length is 14 residues. In DNA, the CDR3 is TGCGCCAGCAGTGTTTCAGGGGTTTTCGAGACCCAGTACTTC. It encodes CASSVSGVFETQYF.

V is TRBV9 and J is TRBJ2-6, with D hard to call. This CDR3 is built from 17 residues. V was cut by 2 bases and J by 1 base, with 13 bases left in between. CDR1 SGDLS and CDR2 YYNGEE come from the germline V gene. The CDR3 here is CASSVFDGPSGANVLTF. CDR3 nucleotide sequence: TGTGCCAGCAGCGTGTTTGACGGTCCTTCTGGGGCCAACGTCCTGACTTTC.

The chain uses TRBV27 and TRBJ1-6; unclear D gene. Trimming pared 0 bases from V and 11 bases from J, leaving 17 bases between. CDR1 and CDR2 from the germline V gene are MNHEY and SMNVEV (reference sequence). The CDR3 loop spans 16 amino acids. CDR3 coding DNA: TGTGCCAGCAGTTTATCTCTTGGCAGGCATTGGGCACCCCTCCACTTT. The encoded protein is CASSLSLGRHWAPLHF.

The chain links TRBV4-3 to TRBJ1-2; 10 bases line up with TRBD1. The germline V gene encodes CDR1 LGHNA and CDR2 YSLEER. The junction had 2 bases not matched to a gene; V was cut back by 4 bases and J by 0 bases. The CDR3 is 15 amino acids. CDR3: CASSPGTGANYGYTF. The DNA for the CDR3 is TGCGCCAGCAGCCCCGGGACAGGGGCTAACTATGGCTACACCTTC.

The chain combines TRBV7-9 with TRBJ1-1; maybe TRBD1 (5 bases). This CDR3 is 14 amino acids long. CDR1 is SEHNR, CDR2 FQNEAQ, per germline (reference sequence). V was clipped by 4 bases and J by 4 bases, with 13 bases between them. CDR3 nucleotide sequence: TGTGCCAGCAGCTACGTTTCGGGGACCACTGAAGCTTTCTTT. Amino acids: CASSYVSGTTEAFF.

This rearrangement joins TRBV6-2 or TRBV6-3 to TRBJ2-3; 7 bases agree with TRBD2. Trimming removed 6 bases from V and 3 bases from J; junction bases left unmatched: 9. The CDR3 contains 15 residues. Germline CDR1 is MNHEY and CDR2 is SVGEGT. The CDR3: CASSPDSGVTDTQYF. The CDR3 nucleotides are TGTGCCAGCAGCCCCGACAGCGGGGTTACAGATACGCAGTATTTT.

CDR3 DNA sequence: TGCAGTGCGGGGGACCACACTGAAGCTTTCTTT. Translated: CSAGDHTEAFF. The chain recombines TRBV20-1 with TRBJ1-1, with D maybe TRBD1 (5 bases). Germline-derived CDR1 and CDR2 are DFQATT and SNEGSKA (reference sequence). This CDR3 is 11 amino acids long. Trimming removed 6 bases at V and 3 bases at J, with 8 bases between.